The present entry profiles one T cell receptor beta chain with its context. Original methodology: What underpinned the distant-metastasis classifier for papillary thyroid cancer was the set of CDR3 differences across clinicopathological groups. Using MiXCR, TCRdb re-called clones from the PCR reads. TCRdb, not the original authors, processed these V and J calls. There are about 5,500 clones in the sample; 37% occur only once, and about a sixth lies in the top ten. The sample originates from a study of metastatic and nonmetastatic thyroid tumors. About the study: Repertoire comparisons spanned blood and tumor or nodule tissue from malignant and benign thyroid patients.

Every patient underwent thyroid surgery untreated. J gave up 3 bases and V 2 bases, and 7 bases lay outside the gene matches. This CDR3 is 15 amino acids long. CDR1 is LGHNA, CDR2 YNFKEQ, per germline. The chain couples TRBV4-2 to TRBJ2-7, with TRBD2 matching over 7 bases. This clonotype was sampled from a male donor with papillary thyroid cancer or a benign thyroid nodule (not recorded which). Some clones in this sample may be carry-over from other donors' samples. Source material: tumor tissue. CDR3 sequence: CASSQQSLADYEQYF. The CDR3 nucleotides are TGTGCCAGCAGCCAACAGTCCCTAGCGGACTACGAGCAGTACTTC.